This T cell receptor beta chain is from a study of CD8 T cells in ankylosing spondylitis. Study-level results: Prior literature has documented some motif variants in synovial fluid and blood from reactive arthritis. Reports say disease-linked clones showed up significantly more in matched ankylosing spondylitis synovial fluid. The study identified a TCR beta motif of several highly homologous variants that appeared characteristic of ankylosing spondylitis blood.

About this clonotype itself: The antigen remains unidentified.

MiXCR, run by TCRdb on the 5' RACE reads, gives a single entry per CDR3 protein. The table lists roughly 240,000 distinct CDR3 sequences, over 30% of them singletons. The CDR3 has 13 residues. V lost 1 base to trimming and J lost 8 bases, with 11 bases between them. Input material: blood, either unsorted or a sorted T cell fraction (not recorded which). This TCR was sampled from a male donor with ankylosing spondylitis or in good health (not recorded which). The chain carries TRBV12-3 or TRBV12-4 and TRBJ1-1; D is unclear. The CDR3 here is CASSLGALGEAFF. CDR3 nucleotides: TGTGCCAGCAGTTTAGGCGCCCTGGGGGAAGCTTTCTTT.